This T cell receptor (beta chain) was recorded in a study of T cell responses to AZD1222 COVID-19 vaccine. Whole-study results and caveats: The sample set comprised mostly white British donors with more females, and clonal diversity was possibly underestimated. Repertoire sampling was restricted to post-peak T cell response timepoints. Vaccine-related CD4 TCRs covered spike, predominating at 160-218 and 743-854.

As to this clone: Its antigen is undetermined.

This CDR3 is 16 amino acids long. The germline V gene encodes CDR1 SEHNR and CDR2 FQNEAQ (reference sequence). With V trimmed by 5 bases and J by 1 base, 3 bases remained unmatched. Profiled with immunoSEQ multiplex PCR; TCRdb holds only in-frame clones, not every one. The profile shows under 150,000 clones, approximately 89% of them singletons. The sample here was peripheral blood, taken 28 days after the second AZD1222 dose. The chain combines TRBV7-9 with TRBJ2-3, with 13 bases identical to TRBD2. This receptor was taken from an adult who received the AZD1222 COVID-19 vaccine. CDR3 sequence (DNA): TGTGCCAGCAGCGTTGGGACTAGCGGGGGCACAGATACGCAGTATTTT. Amino acids: CASSVGTSGGTDTQYF.